This note documents a single TCR beta chain sequence. Within the sample, other DNA sequences also encode this same CDR3. Profiled with immunoSEQ multiplex PCR; TCRdb holds only in-frame clones, not every one. Among 1,400,000 or so clones, less than 99% were seen once, and the ten largest hold under 0.45%. This specimen comes from a study of shared clonotypes between healthy human individuals. Losses at the gene ends were 4 bases for V and 4 bases for J; bases not matched to a gene: 0. The CDR3 runs 13 residues. Per the germline V gene, CDR1 is MGHDK and CDR2 is SYGVNS. Recent acute infections and vaccinations were absent in the healthy HIV-negative adult donors. CD45RA+ naive and CD45RA-negative memory subsets were separated from CD4+ cells.

The TCR comes from a man aged 25-40 years in good health. The chain links TRBV25-1 to TRBJ2-5; 10 bases map to TRBD2. What was sequenced was naive CD4+ T cells sorted from blood. Subset denoted: CD45RA+ positively selected. The CDR3 region is CASSVAGGETQYF. CDR3 in DNA: TGTGCCAGCAGTGTAGCGGGAGGAGAGACCCAGTACTTC. The whole variable domain, filled in from reference TRBV25-1 and TRBJ2-5, reads EADIYQTPRYLVIGTGKKITLECSQTMGHDKMYWYQQDPGMELHLIHYSYGVNSTEKGDLSSESTVSRIRTEHFPLTLESARPSHTSQYLCASSVAGGETQYFGPGTRLLVL.